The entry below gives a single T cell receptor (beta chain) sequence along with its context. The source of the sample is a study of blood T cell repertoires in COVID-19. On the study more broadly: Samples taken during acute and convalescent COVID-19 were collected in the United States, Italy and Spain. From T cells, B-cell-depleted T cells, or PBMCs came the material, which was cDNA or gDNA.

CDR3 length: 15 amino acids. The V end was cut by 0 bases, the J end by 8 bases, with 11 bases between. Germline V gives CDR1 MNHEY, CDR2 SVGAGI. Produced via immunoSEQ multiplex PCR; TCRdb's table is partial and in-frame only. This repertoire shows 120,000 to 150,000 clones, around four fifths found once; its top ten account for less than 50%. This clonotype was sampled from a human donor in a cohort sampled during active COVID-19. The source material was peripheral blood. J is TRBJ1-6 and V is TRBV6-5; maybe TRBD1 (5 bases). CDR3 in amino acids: CASSYSTVADSPLHF. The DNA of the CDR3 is TGTGCCAGCAGTTACTCGACAGTGGCGGATTCACCCCTCCACTTT.